What follows are 32 T cell receptor beta chains derived from one specimen sequenced in a study of shared clonotypes between healthy human individuals (dated by TCRdb to 2018 to 2021). Libraries were built with the immunoSEQ multiplex PCR assay. Entries here come from immuneACCESS through TCRdb and include only in-frame sequences with V and J called. Some clones fail to appear in such tables; in the studies checked, an unresolved V gene covers under half of the shortfall, and the cause of the remainder is unknown. This sample comprises 600,000 to 800,000 clones, 55% to 75% of them detected only once. Under 2% of the sample comes from the top ten. Sequencing input: memory CD4+ T cells sorted from blood. Reading the label with the study, this specimen's cell subset or site is: CD45RA-negative fraction. Every receptor here comes from a woman under 40 in good health.

Only a few counts were recorded for this clone. V and J are TRBV18 and TRBJ2-3; D is unresolved. Per germline, CDR1 KGHSH and CDR2 LQKENI. The CDR3 is 17 residues long. Trimming shortened V by 1 base and J by 4 bases, and 18 bases separated the two germline ends. The CDR3 sequence is CASSPRIGYELADTQYF. CDR3 nucleotide sequence: TGTGCCAGCTCACCACGAATCGGTTACGAGTTAGCAGATACGCAGTATTTT. Based on the CDR3 plus reference TRBV18 and TRBJ2-3, the full variable domain is NAGVMQNPRHLVRRRGQEARLRCSPMKGHSHVYWYRQLPEEGLKFMVYLQKENIIDESGMPKERFSAEFPKEGPSILRIQQVVRGDSAAYFCASSPRIGYELADTQYFGPGTRLTVL.

This rearrangement joins TRBV7-9 to TRBJ2-1; 8 nucleotides line up with TRBD2. V gave up 5 bases and J gave up 7 bases; unmatched junction bases: 7. CDR3 length equals 14 residues. The germline V gene has CDR1 SEHNR and CDR2 FQNEAQ (reference sequence). CDR3 protein: CASSGGLGENEQFF. The CDR3 region has the DNA TGTGCCAGCAGCGGGGGACTAGGGGAAAATGAGCAGTTCTTC.

The chain combines TRBV28 with TRBJ1-2; the D gene is possibly TRBD1 (5 bases). V lost 10 bases and J 3 bases, leaving 15 bases between the germline ends. Germline lookup yields CDR1 MDHEN and CDR2 SYDVKM. The CDR3 is made up of 13 amino acids. The CDR3 loop reads CATAEGSDYGYTF. The CDR3 DNA reads TGTGCCACCGCAGAGGGGTCGGACTATGGCTACACCTTC.

The genes are TRBV6-4 and TRBJ1-5, with D unclear. Germline loops: CDR1 MRHNA, CDR2 SNTAGT. V was clipped by 5 bases and J by 7 bases, with 12 bases between them. CDR3 length: 13 residues. CDR3 loop: CASSMDDHQPQHF. In DNA form, the CDR3 reads TGTGCCAGCAGTATGGACGATCACCAGCCCCAGCATTTT.

The chain employs TRBV11-2 and TRBJ2-1, with unresolved D. The length of the CDR3 is 15 residues. V was trimmed by 0 bases and J by 10 bases, leaving 16 bases between them. Germline V gives CDR1 SGHAT, CDR2 FQNNGV. Here the CDR3 reads CASSLDLFSLKEQFF. In DNA form, the CDR3 reads TGTGCCAGCAGCTTAGATCTATTCAGTTTAAAGGAGCAGTTCTTC.

On this clone itself: Within the sample, other DNA sequences also encode this same CDR3. The chain carries TRBV6-5 and TRBJ2-1, with 13 bases identical to TRBD2. The junction had 3 bases not matched to a gene; V was cut back by 6 bases and J by 4 bases. The CDR3 is 15 residues long. Germline V gene lookup returns CDR1 MNHEY and CDR2 SVGAGI. DNA for the CDR3: TGTGCCAGCAGCAGGACTAGCGGGAGTTACAATGAGCAGTTCTTC. As protein: CASSRTSGSYNEQFF.

This clone showed up just a few times. The chain recombines TRBV6-5 with TRBJ2-1, with 8 bases matching TRBD2. The V gene end was trimmed by 8 bases and the J gene end by 6 bases; junction bases not matched to a gene: 6. Per germline, CDR1 MNHEY and CDR2 SVGAGI. CDR3 size: 13 residues. The CDR3 loop is CASASGSINEQFF. CDR3 in DNA: TGTGCCAGCGCCAGCGGGAGTATCAATGAGCAGTTCTTC.

This chain connects TRBV2 to TRBJ1-2; TRBD1 aligns across 7 bases. Germline trimming cut 10 bases from V and 5 bases from J; bases unmatched to any gene: 7. The CDR3 spans 12 residues. Germline V lookup: CDR1 SNHLY, CDR2 FYNNEI. The CDR3 loop is CATGTAGYGYTF. Written as DNA, the CDR3 is TGTGCCACGGGGACAGCTGGTTATGGCTACACCTTC.

The chain combines TRBV19 with TRBJ2-1; maybe TRBD2 (7 bases). Germline-derived CDR1 and CDR2 are LNHDA and SQIVND (reference sequence). The CDR3 spans 14 residues. The V end was cut by 5 bases, the J end by 3 bases, with 11 bases between. In DNA form, the CDR3 reads TGTGCCAGTAGTGCGGGGGCAGGCTACAATGAGCAGTTCTTC. Amino acid sequence: CASSAGAGYNEQFF.

The chain uses TRBV18 and TRBJ2-1; 7 bases line up with TRBD1. Germline V gene sequence: CDR1 KGHSH, CDR2 LQKENI. V lost 5 bases to trimming and J lost 9 bases; unmatched junction nucleotides: 19. The length of the CDR3 is 17 residues. The CDR3 sequence is CASSGVGQGVEYGEQFF. As DNA, the CDR3 is TGTGCCAGCTCAGGCGTGGGCCAGGGGGTTGAATACGGTGAGCAGTTCTTC. The whole variable domain, filled in from reference TRBV18 and TRBJ2-1, reads NAGVMQNPRHLVRRRGQEARLRCSPMKGHSHVYWYRQLPEEGLKFMVYLQKENIIDESGMPKERFSAEFPKEGPSILRIQQVVRGDSAAYFCASSGVGQGVEYGEQFFGPGTRLTVL.

The chain recombines TRBV27 with TRBJ2-7; a possible D gene is TRBD2 (7 bases). Germline V CDR1 and CDR2: MNHEY, SMNVEV (reference sequence). The CDR3 totals 15 residues. V was shortened by 2 bases and J by 7 bases, with 18 bases between the two germline ends. CDR3: CASSLEGGGWPEQYF. The CDR3 nucleotides read TGTGCCAGCAGTTTAGAGGGGGGAGGGTGGCCTGAGCAGTACTTC.

The sample holds one count of this clone. The chain joins TRBV19 to TRBJ1-1; TRBD1 is a possible D gene (5 bases). This CDR3 comprises 16 residues. V gave up 3 bases and J gave up 1 base, with 15 bases separating them. Germline V gives CDR1 LNHDA, CDR2 SQIVND (reference sequence). The CDR3: CASSMAHSGQNTEAFF. CDR3 in DNA: TGTGCCAGTAGTATGGCCCATTCAGGACAGAACACTGAAGCTTTCTTT.

This clone appeared a few times. This chain uses TRBV2 with TRBJ2-1; 12 nucleotides match TRBD2. V lost 6 bases to trimming and J lost 0 bases; unmatched junction nucleotides: 9. The CDR3 loop spans 18 amino acids. Germline loops: CDR1 SNHLY, CDR2 FYNNEI. DNA of the CDR3: TGTGCCAGCAGAGGCGGGACTAGCGGGCGAAACTCCTACAATGAGCAGTTCTTC. As protein: CASRGGTSGRNSYNEQFF.

This sequence joins TRBV11-2 and TRBJ1-5; D remains unclear. Germline CDR1 SGHAT, CDR2 FQNNGV. This CDR3 comprises 13 residues. V dropped 0 bases and J dropped 9 bases, with 9 bases sitting between them. The CDR3 loop is CASSLDETTPQHF. The CDR3 DNA reads as TGTGCCAGCAGCTTAGATGAAACGACGCCCCAGCATTTT.

V and J are TRBV7-9 and TRBJ2-3; tentatively, D is TRBD1 or TRBD2 (5 bases each). This CDR3 region has 17 residues. Trimming shortened V by 1 base and J by 4 bases, and 18 bases separated the two germline ends. The germline CDR1 and CDR2 sequences are SEHNR and FQNEAQ (reference sequence). CDR3 loop: CASSLDIGGAGADTQYF. The CDR3 region has the DNA TGTGCCAGCAGCTTAGATATTGGGGGAGCCGGCGCAGATACGCAGTATTTT.

The chain carries TRBV19 and TRBJ1-5; possible D gene TRBD1, 5 bases. V shed 5 bases and J shed 0 bases, with 14 bases lying between them. Per the germline V gene, CDR1 is LNHDA and CDR2 is SQIVND (reference sequence). The CDR3 covers 16 residues. CDR3 coding DNA: TGTGCCAGTAGTGCCCGCCAGGGATATAGCAATCAGCCCCAGCATTTT. Encoded protein: CASSARQGYSNQPQHF.

This sequence joins TRBV28 and TRBJ2-7; 7 nucleotides agree with TRBD1. The trim removed 3 bases at V and 4 bases at J, leaving 9 bases unmatched. Germline V gene sequence: CDR1 MDHEN, CDR2 SYDVKM. There are 15 residues in the CDR3. CDR3 in DNA: TGTGCCAGCAGTTTTGAGGGCAGGGGGTTGTACGAGCAGTACTTC. Translated: CASSFEGRGLYEQYF.

The chain uses TRBV11-2 and TRBJ2-4; no clear D. This CDR3 has 12 residues. Germline lookup yields CDR1 SGHAT and CDR2 FQNNGV. Trimming left V 5 bases short and J 0 bases short, with 2 bases between. In DNA, the CDR3 is TGTGCCAGCAGCATAGCCAAAAACATTCAGTACTTC. This sequence encodes CASSIAKNIQYF.

This clone was counted once. The rearrangement joins TRBV6-1 to TRBJ1-1; a possible D gene is TRBD1 (5 bases). CDR3 length: 13 residues. Germline V gene data show CDR1 as MNHNS and CDR2 as SASEGT. The ends were cut back, 2 bases at V and 11 bases at J, with 15 bases in the middle. The CDR3 DNA follows: TGTGCCAGCAGTGAAACGCGGGGCTTTTTGGCTTTCTTT. This translates into CASSETRGFLAFF.

The chain uses TRBV11-3 and TRBJ2-2; tentative D call: TRBD2 (6 bases). CDR1 and CDR2 (germline): SGHNT, YENEEA. V dropped 3 bases and J dropped 1 base, with 9 bases sitting between them. The CDR3 totals 15 residues. The CDR3 protein is CASSLGGLNTGELFF. The CDR3 region has the DNA TGTGCCAGCAGCTTGGGGGGACTGAACACCGGGGAGCTGTTTTTT.

This clone was seen a single time. V gene TRBV10-2 combines with J gene TRBJ2-7; D may be TRBD1 or TRBD2 (5 bases each). CDR3 size: 12 residues. Trimming took off 8 bases at V and 7 bases at J, with 15 bases between the two ends. Germline CDR1 is WSHSY and CDR2 is SAAADI. CDR3 loop: CASRRGQGEQYF. The CDR3 bases are TGCGCCAGCCGCCGGGGCCAGGGAGAGCAGTACTTC.

This clone appeared a single time. The same CDR3 can be traced to other DNA sequences in this sample. The V call is TRBV5-1, the J call TRBJ1-1; perhaps TRBD1 as D (6 bases). Germline loops: CDR1 SGHRS, CDR2 YFSETQ. This CDR3 comprises 13 residues. V was trimmed by 3 bases and J by 1 base, leaving 7 bases between them. DNA of the CDR3: TGCGCCAGCAGCTCAGGGGAGAACACTGAAGCTTTCTTT. Translated: CASSSGENTEAFF.

In its sample, this clone was seen a few times. The rearrangement uses TRBV29-1 and TRBJ2-1; the D gene is possibly TRBD2 (5 bases). The V and J ends lost 4 bases and 4 bases respectively, with 14 bases between them. CDR3 length: 14 residues. Germline V gene sequence: CDR1 SQVTM, CDR2 ANQGSEA. CDR3 protein: CSVGGGATYNEQFF. The DNA for the CDR3 is TGCAGCGTTGGAGGAGGAGCTACTTACAATGAGCAGTTCTTC.

J is TRBJ1-4 and V is TRBV4-2; D not resolved. Germline V gene data show CDR1 as LGHNA and CDR2 as YNFKEQ. Trimming removed 6 bases at V and 8 bases at J, with 16 bases between. This CDR3 contains 14 residues. The CDR3 loop is CASSRGEGREKLFF. The CDR3 bases are TGTGCCAGCAGTCGCGGGGAGGGTCGGGAAAAACTGTTTTTT.

DNA of the CDR3: TGTGCCAGTACTACACAGGGGGGTCCTGCCAATCAGCCCCAGCATTTT. Amino acids: CASTTQGGPANQPQHF. The V and J genes are TRBV19 and TRBJ1-5, with TRBD1 matching over 8 bases. CDR1 LNHDA and CDR2 SQIVND come from the germline V gene (reference sequence). Trimming took 7 bases from V and 3 from J; bases not matched to a gene: 11. The CDR3 runs to 16 residues.

The chain carries TRBV7-3 and TRBJ1-3, with D hard to call. The CDR3 contains 13 residues. V shed 2 bases and J shed 9 bases, with 11 bases lying between them. Germline V CDR1 and CDR2: SGHTA, FQGTGA. The DNA for the CDR3 is TGTGCCAGCAGCTTATATCCCCCGGGCACCATATATTTT. Protein sequence: CASSLYPPGTIYF.

This clone was seen many times. The chain joins TRBV6-5 to TRBJ1-1, with D uncertain. The CDR3 runs to 11 residues. V lost 10 bases and J lost 4, with 10 bases in between. The germline V gene has CDR1 MNHEY and CDR2 SVGAGI. This CDR3 is CATSRGTEAFF. CDR3 bases: TGTGCCACCTCCCGGGGCACTGAAGCTTTCTTT.

J is TRBJ2-3 and V is TRBV5-1, with TRBD2 identical over 7 bases. CDR3 length: 19 residues. Germline V lookup: CDR1 SGHRS, CDR2 YFSETQ. Trimming removed 4 bases from V and 5 bases from J; junction bases left unmatched: 22. CDR3 nucleotides: TGCGCCAGCAGCCCCCGCGGGAGTGGGTCGCGGGAGTCGATAGATACGCAGTATTTT. Translation: CASSPRGSGSRESIDTQYF.

V usage is TRBV5-4 and J usage is TRBJ2-3; TRBD2 matches at 10 bases. J lost 2 bases, V lost 2 bases, and 8 bases had no gene match. Germline CDR1 and CDR2: SGHNT and YYREEE (reference sequence). The CDR3 extends over 17 amino acids. The CDR3 here is CASSFLAGATITDTQYF. For the CDR3, the DNA is TGTGCCAGCAGCTTTCTAGCGGGAGCTACAATCACAGATACGCAGTATTTT.

The chain combines TRBV7-9 with TRBJ2-6, with D possibly TRBD1 on 8 matching bases. Germline V lookup: CDR1 SEHNR, CDR2 FQNEAQ (reference sequence). This CDR3 is built from 19 residues. Deletions cut 5 bases from V and 4 bases from J, with 24 bases between. CDR3 in DNA: TGTGCCAGCAGCAAAGACCTCGGACAGGGAGGGTTCGGGGCCAACGTCCTGACTTTC. Translated, it gives CASSKDLGQGGFGANVLTF. Using reference TRBV7-9 and TRBJ2-6 for the parts outside the CDR3, the full variable domain is DTGVSQNPRHKITKRGQNVTFRCDPISEHNRLYWYRQTLGQGPEFLTYFQNEAQLEKSRLLSDRFSAERPKGSFSTLEIQRTEQGDSAMYLCASSKDLGQGGFGANVLTFGAGSRLTVL.

The chain joins TRBV4-2 to TRBJ2-1, with TRBD1 matching over 8 bases. Germline V gene data show CDR1 as LGHNA and CDR2 as YNFKEQ. V lost 1 base and J lost 6; bases outside the gene matches: 5. The CDR3 is 15 amino acids. The CDR3 spells CASSQGQGAGNEQFF. For the CDR3, the DNA is TGTGCCAGCAGCCAAGGCCAGGGGGCCGGCAATGAGCAGTTCTTC.

The count of this clone is one. This chain links TRBV7-2 with TRBJ1-5, with D maybe TRBD1 (5 bases). The CDR3 totals 15 residues. Germline loops: CDR1 SGHTA, CDR2 FQGNSA. Trimming cost V 2 bases and J 5 bases, with 13 bases left between them. CDR3 region: CASSLSRGAYQPQHF. The CDR3 DNA follows: TGTGCCAGCAGCTTATCCCGAGGGGCTTATCAGCCCCAGCATTTT.